These 20 T cell receptor beta chains originate from one sample sequenced in a study of blood T cell repertoires in COVID-19. The repertoire was sequenced with immunoSEQ multiplex PCR; TCRdb's copy has only in-frame clones and lacks some. The sample consists of more than 85,000 clones, around 83% of them appearing once. Sequenced sample: peripheral blood. The receptors were sampled from a woman of 80 years or more with active or convalescent COVID-19.

The chain uses TRBV24-1 and TRBJ2-2; D remains unclear. The CDR3 totals 14 residues. The V gene lost 6 bases and the J gene lost 5 bases, with 12 bases spanning the gap. CDR1 KGHDR and CDR2 SFDVKD come from the germline V gene. CDR3 DNA: TGTGCCACCAGTCAACAGTTAGAGACCGGGGAGCTGTTTTTT. This translates into CATSQQLETGELFF.

V gene TRBV19 combines with J gene TRBJ1-5, with D unresolved. The CDR3 is 14 amino acids. CDR1 is LNHDA, CDR2 SQIVND, per germline (reference sequence). V was cut by 5 bases and J by 7 bases, with 15 bases left in between. CDR3 sequence reads: CASSSSALRQPQHF. The CDR3, as DNA: TGTGCCAGTAGTTCTAGCGCCCTGCGACAGCCCCAGCATTTT. Drawing the rest from reference TRBV19 and TRBJ1-5, the complete variable domain is DGGITQSPKYLFRKEGQNVTLSCEQNLNHDAMYWYRQDPGQGLRLIYYSQIVNDFQKGDIAEGYSVSREKKESFPLTVTSAQKNPTAFYLCASSSSALRQPQHFGDGTRLSIL.

V usage is TRBV2 and J usage is TRBJ1-1, with 8 bases aligning to TRBD1. Trimming cost V 4 bases and J 4 bases; bases outside gene matches: 2. The CDR3 sequence is 13 residues long. Germline loops: CDR1 SNHLY, CDR2 FYNNEI. The DNA of the CDR3 is TGTGCCAGCAGTGTACAGGGGGTCACTGAAGCTTTCTTT. It encodes CASSVQGVTEAFF.

The V and J genes are TRBV7-9 and TRBJ1-6; 10 nucleotides match TRBD1. Germline V gene data show CDR1 as SEHNR and CDR2 as FQNEAQ (reference sequence). This CDR3 comprises 16 residues. Trimming at V came to 5 bases and at J to 9 bases, leaving 10 bases not matched to a gene. Written as DNA, the CDR3 is TGTGCCAGCAGCGAGCAGGGACAGGGGAACGGTTCACCCCTCCACTTT. This sequence encodes CASSEQGQGNGSPLHF.

The V and J genes are TRBV5-4 and TRBJ2-1; 12 bases align to TRBD1. V lost 4 bases to trimming and J lost 2 bases; unmatched junction nucleotides: 7. Germline CDR1 is SGHNT and CDR2 is YYREEE (reference sequence). The CDR3 sequence is 17 residues long. The CDR3 DNA sequence: TGTGCCAGCAGCCCGGGACAGGGGGCGGGGGCCTACAATGAGCAGTTCTTC. Its translation is CASSPGQGAGAYNEQFF.

The chain couples TRBV5-6 to TRBJ1-2; D gene uncertain. The CDR3 spans 12 residues. CDR1 and CDR2 from the germline V gene are SGHDT and YYEEEE. Trimming took off 0 bases at V and 4 bases at J, with 4 bases between the two ends. CDR3 DNA: TGTGCCAGCAGCTTGGCCTCCTATGGCTACACCTTC. Protein product: CASSLASYGYTF.

The V and J genes are TRBV28 and TRBJ2-5; possible D gene TRBD1, 5 bases. V lost 5 bases and J 1 base, leaving 8 bases between the germline ends. The CDR3 runs 13 residues. CDR1 MDHEN and CDR2 SYDVKM come from the germline V gene. In nucleotides, the CDR3 is TGTGCCAGCAGTCCACAGGTCCAAGAGACCCAGTACTTC. Amino acids: CASSPQVQETQYF.

V usage is TRBV9 and J usage is TRBJ2-1, with 8 bases aligning to TRBD2. CDR1 and CDR2 (germline): SGDLS, YYNGEE. The CDR3 totals 15 residues. The ends lost 4 bases at V and 6 bases at J; junction bases unmatched: 9. In DNA form, the CDR3 reads TGTGCCAGCAGCACCCGGACTAGCTGGGTCAATGAGCAGTTCTTC. It is translated as CASSTRTSWVNEQFF.

The chain recombines TRBV29-1 with TRBJ2-3; D is possibly TRBD2 (7 bases). The germline V and J ends were trimmed by 3 bases and 9 bases, with 13 bases remaining between them. CDR1 is SQVTM and CDR2 is ANQGSEA in the germline V gene. The CDR3 is 12 amino acids. This CDR3 is CSVDQGGGTQYF. CDR3 DNA: TGCAGCGTTGACCAAGGGGGGGGAACGCAGTATTTT.

This clone turned up a few times. The genes are TRBV19 and TRBJ1-5; possible D gene TRBD1, 6 bases. The CDR3 sequence is 15 residues long. Germline V gives CDR1 LNHDA, CDR2 SQIVND (reference sequence). Trimming stripped 1 base from V and 1 base from J, with 8 bases between. CDR3 nucleotide sequence: TGTGCCAGTAGTATAGGGACAGCCAGCAATCAGCCCCAGCATTTT. Translating gives CASSIGTASNQPQHF.

The V call is TRBV5-1, the J call TRBJ2-3; 9 bases line up with TRBD2. J lost 2 bases, V lost 0 bases, and 7 bases had no gene match. In germline, CDR1 is SGHRS, CDR2 YFSETQ. The CDR3 sequence is 17 residues long. CDR3 DNA sequence: TGCGCCAGCAGCTTGGGTTCTAGCGGGGAACTCACAGATACGCAGTATTTT. Translated: CASSLGSSGELTDTQYF.

The CDR3 coding sequence is TGTGCCACCAGCAGAGTCGGCGGGAGGAGAGGTGGAAACACCATATATTTT. Translation gives CATSRVGGRRGGNTIYF. The chain links TRBV15 to TRBJ1-3; no reliable D call. The CDR3 loop spans 17 amino acids. V was trimmed by 1 base and J by 3 bases, leaving 16 bases between them. Per germline, CDR1 LNHNV and CDR2 YYDKDF (reference sequence).

This rearrangement joins TRBV2 to TRBJ1-2; no clear D gene. The length of the CDR3 is 13 residues. Germline V gene lookup returns CDR1 SNHLY and CDR2 FYNNEI. Trimming took 3 bases from V and 7 from J, leaving 12 bases between them. The CDR3 DNA reads TGTGCCAGCAGTGACGCATCGGTTGGTGGCTACACCTTC. Its translation: CASSDASVGGYTF. The variable domain in full, with the rest retrieved from reference TRBV2 and TRBJ1-2, is EPEVTQTPSHQVTQMGQEVILRCVPISNHLYFYWYRQILGQKVEFLVSFYNNEISEKSEIFDDQFSVERPDGSNFTLKIRSTKLEDSAMYFCASSDASVGGYTFGSGTRLTVV.

Written as DNA, the CDR3 is TGTGCCAGCCCCCAGGGTGGCTATGGCTACACCTTC. This translates into CASPQGGYGYTF. The chain combines TRBV2 with TRBJ1-2, with D maybe TRBD1 (5 bases). V lost 8 bases, J lost 4 bases, and 11 bases lay in between. This CDR3 is built from 12 residues. Germline CDR1 and CDR2: SNHLY and FYNNEI.

This rearrangement joins TRBV6-2 or TRBV6-3 to TRBJ2-7; 13 bases map to TRBD2. After removal of 5 bases from V and 5 bases from J, the junction contained 6 bases not matched to a gene. CDR1 is MNHEY, CDR2 SVGEGT, per germline. The CDR3 has 15 amino acids. The CDR3: CASSNRLAGGNEQYF. The CDR3 DNA is TGTGCCAGCAGTAACCGACTAGCGGGAGGTAACGAGCAGTACTTC.

V usage is TRBV3-1 (or the pseudogene TRBV3-2) and J usage is TRBJ1-2; TRBD1 is a possible D gene (6 bases). The germline V gene encodes CDR1 LGHDT and CDR2 YNNKEL (reference sequence). Trimming shortened V by 2 bases and J by 5 bases, and 15 bases separated the two germline ends. The length of the CDR3 is 15 residues. For the CDR3, the DNA is TGTGCCAGCAGCCAATTTAGAGGGGGAGGGTATGGCTACACCTTC. Translation gives CASSQFRGGGYGYTF.

This clone was seen once. This chain uses TRBV19 with TRBJ2-1; unclear D gene. The CDR3 consists of 13 residues. Germline CDR1 reads LNHDA; CDR2 reads SQIVND (reference sequence). Trimming shortened V by 7 bases and J by 4 bases, and 11 bases separated the two germline ends. The CDR3 DNA sequence: TGTGCCAGTAAGCCCAACGGGTACAATGAGCAGTTCTTC. Encoded protein: CASKPNGYNEQFF. Supplemented by reference TRBV19 and TRBJ2-1, the full variable domain reads DGGITQSPKYLFRKEGQNVTLSCEQNLNHDAMYWYRQDPGQGLRLIYYSQIVNDFQKGDIAEGYSVSREKKESFPLTVTSAQKNPTAFYLCASKPNGYNEQFFGPGTRLTVL.

Only a few counts were recorded for this clone. The chain employs TRBV2 and TRBJ2-1, with 8 bases identical to TRBD2. Unmatched junction bases numbered 16, after V lost 6 bases and J lost 6 bases. The germline V gene encodes CDR1 SNHLY and CDR2 FYNNEI. CDR3 size: 17 residues. The CDR3 region is CASRPLIAGTEGNEQFF. The CDR3 nucleotides read TGTGCCAGCAGACCTTTGATAGCGGGAACTGAGGGCAATGAGCAGTTCTTC.

The gene calls are TRBV7-3 and TRBJ2-2, with 16 bases that match TRBD2. CDR1 and CDR2 from the germline V gene are SGHTA and FQGTGA. V lost 0 bases and J lost 3; bases outside the gene matches: 4. The CDR3 has 19 amino acids. The CDR3, as DNA: TGTGCCAGCAGCTTAACGGGACTAGCGGGAGGGCCCGACACCGGGGAGCTGTTTTTT. Its translation is CASSLTGLAGGPDTGELFF.

The V and J genes are TRBV28 and TRBJ1-1; D not certain. CDR3 length equals 13 residues. V gave up 5 bases and J gave up 4 bases, with 11 bases separating them. Germline values: CDR1 MDHEN, CDR2 SYDVKM. CDR3 sequence: CASSIRTFTEAFF. The CDR3 DNA sequence: TGTGCCAGCAGTATAAGGACTTTCACTGAAGCTTTCTTT.